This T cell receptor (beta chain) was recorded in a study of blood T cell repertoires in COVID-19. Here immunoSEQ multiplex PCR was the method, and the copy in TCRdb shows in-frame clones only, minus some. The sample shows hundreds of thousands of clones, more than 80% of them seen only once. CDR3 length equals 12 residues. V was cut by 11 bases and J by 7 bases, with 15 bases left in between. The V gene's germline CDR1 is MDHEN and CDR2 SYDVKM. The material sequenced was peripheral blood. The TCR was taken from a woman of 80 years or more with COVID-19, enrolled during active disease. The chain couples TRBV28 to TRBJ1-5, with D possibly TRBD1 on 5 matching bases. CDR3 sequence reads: CASHPRAQPQHF. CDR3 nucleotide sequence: TGTGCCTCCCACCCCAGGGCCCAGCCCCAGCATTTT.